Listed below are T cell receptor beta chains from one sample, sequenced in a study of blood T cell repertoires in COVID-19. The data were produced by immunoSEQ multiplex PCR, yet TCRdb's version contains in-frame clones alone and is incomplete. This sample has 200,000 or so clones; approximately 90% occur once, and the top ten carry about 2.1%. The sequencing input was peripheral blood. The receptors come from a man aged 65 to 85 with active or convalescent COVID-19. The conserved cysteine and the conserved F or W are not part of the CDR3 here.

j_call v_call cdr3_aa
TRBJ2-7 TRBV11-2 ASSLEGLAGASSYEQY
TRBJ2-7 TRBV5-1 ASSPTGGGITPLQY
TRBJ2-1 TRBV10-1 ASSESQSHEQF
TRBJ2-7 TRBV20-1 SASGTRSYEQY
TRBJ2-7 TRBV28 ASGGVYEQY
TRBJ2-3 TRBV11-3 ASSLGRVWGTDTQY
TRBJ1-2 TRBV28 ASSETGRKYGYT
TRBJ2-7 TRBV4-3 ASSQDRDTASGEQY
TRBJ2-2 TRBV7-2 ASSAFNRDRGLF
TRBJ1-2 TRBV6-5 ASSSNQGANYGYT
TRBJ1-5 TRBV7-2 ASSLVSGVSNQPQH
TRBJ2-5 TRBV28 ASSLWTSGPEETQY
TRBJ2-7 TRBV20-1 IAHPYEQY
TRBJ1-2 TRBV27 ASRGSGAVYGYT
TRBJ2-7 TRBV6-5 ASSTGGSEQY
TRBJ1-6 TRBV5-1 ASSLSSPGTGDSPLH
TRBJ1-6 TRBV6-6 ASKAGWNSPLH
TRBJ2-7 TRBV2 ASKRQNYEQY
TRBJ1-6 TRBV30 AWRAGVDSPLH
TRBJ2-2 TRBV6-2/TRBV6-3 ASSPQTSGRRVGELF
TRBJ1-4 TRBV20-1 SASIQEGNEKLF
TRBJ1-4 TRBV29-1 SVDGRLSEKLF
TRBJ2-2 TRBV7-6 ASSLEASGVTGELF
TRBJ1-5 TRBV19 ASSPGTGLSNQPQH
TRBJ2-5 TRBV29-1 SVGTGGIETQY
TRBJ2-1 TRBV10-1 ASSEGDSSYNEQF
TRBJ2-4 TRBV7-2 ASSLISGAKNIQY
TRBJ2-7 TRBV10-1 ARPSTRGPRDPLHYEQY
TRBJ2-5 TRBV5-5 ASSLTSLETQY
TRBJ2-3 TRBV6-4 ASSDAATDTQY
TRBJ2-1 TRBV29-1 SVAYHRVPWGETYNEQF